The 26 T cell receptor beta chains presented below share a single source sample, sequenced in a study of Graves' ophthalmopathy and Graves' hyperthyroidism. The sequenced template was RNA, covering the TCR beta CDR3 region. HTBI primers primed a first-round RT-PCR, and a second-round multiplex PCR followed. A single record per CDR3 protein comes from TCRdb applying MiXCR to the multiplex PCR reads. The sample consists of approximately 1.2 million distinct CDR3 sequences, about 38% of them appearing once. Sequencing was carried out using peripheral blood or thyroid tissue (not recorded which). Every receptor here comes from an adult man with Graves' hyperthyroidism.

At least ten counts were recorded for this clonotype. The chain uses TRBV5-5 and TRBJ2-5; weak D call: TRBD2 (5 bases). Trimming left V 6 bases short and J 5 bases short, with 20 bases between. From germline, CDR1 is SGHKS and CDR2 YYEKEE (reference sequence). The CDR3 length is 15 residues. The CDR3, as DNA: TGTGCCAGCACTCTTACTTCTGGCGGGCGGGAGACCCAGTACTTC. Its protein product is CASTLTSGGRETQYF.

This clonotype showed up just a few times. The chain uses TRBV5-6 and TRBJ1-2; perhaps TRBD1 as D (5 bases). The CDR3 loop spans 13 amino acids. Trimming removed 0 bases at V and 7 bases at J, with 10 bases between. Germline CDR1 is SGHDT and CDR2 is YYEEEE. CDR3 bases: TGTGCCAGCAGCTTGGAGAGGGGTCCTGGCTACACCTTC. Protein sequence: CASSLERGPGYTF.

Turning to this clonotype: No conserved phenylalanine or tryptophan is present at the end of the CDR3, so a read error is the likely explanation. This chain uses TRBV11-2 with TRBJ2-7; 7 nucleotides match TRBD2. Germline V gene data show CDR1 as SGHAT and CDR2 as FQNNGV. The CDR3 has 15 amino acids. The V segment lost 6 bases and the J segment 1 base; nucleotides outside the gene matches: 9. The CDR3 DNA reads TGTGCCAGCAGTTGGAGCGGGGAAATTTCCTACGAGCAGTACTCC. This gives the protein CASSWSGEISYEQYS.

This clonotype was seen repeatedly, ten times or more. V and J are TRBV15 and TRBJ2-7; 13 bases match TRBD2. The V and J ends lost 3 bases and 2 bases, in that order; junction bases with no gene match: 4. CDR3 length: 16 residues. Germline V CDR1 and CDR2: LNHNV, YYDKDF (reference sequence). The chain's CDR3 is CATSSAGLAGAYEQYF. The CDR3 nucleotides are TGTGCCACCAGCAGTGCCGGACTAGCGGGAGCCTACGAGCAGTACTTC.

The chain employs TRBV10-2 and TRBJ2-7; D might be TRBD2 (5 bases). CDR1 is WSHSY, CDR2 SAAADI, per germline. Trimming cost V 2 bases and J 0 bases, with 8 bases left between them. The CDR3 length is 14 residues. The CDR3 is CASSEAGVSYEQYF. CDR3 nucleotides: TGCGCCAGCAGTGAGGCCGGGGTCTCCTACGAGCAGTACTTC.

The chain is built from TRBV4-1 and TRBJ1-3, with D uncertain. The length of the CDR3 is 16 residues. Germline CDR1 and CDR2: MGHRA and YSYEKL. V shed 0 bases and J shed 1 base, with 10 bases lying between them. CDR3 coding DNA: TGCGCCAGCAGCCAAGAAACGGGTGGATCTGGAAACACCATATATTTT. It codes for CASSQETGGSGNTIYF.

The chain carries TRBV15 and TRBJ2-5; D call uncertain. Germline values: CDR1 LNHNV, CDR2 YYDKDF (reference sequence). CDR3 length: 14 residues. V lost 3 bases to trimming and J lost 4 bases, with 12 bases between them. CDR3 bases: TGTGCCACCAGCAGGGATAACATGGGAGAGACCCAGTACTTC. This encodes CATSRDNMGETQYF.

This clonotype was picked up a small number of times. The rearrangement uses TRBV7-8 and TRBJ2-2; 10 bases map to TRBD2. V shed 0 bases, J shed 4 bases, and the junction held 5 bases outside the gene matches. This CDR3 region has 17 residues. Germline V gene data show CDR1 as SGHVS and CDR2 as FQNEAQ. The CDR3 protein is CASSLAASGRGTGELFF. The CDR3 bases are TGTGCCAGCAGCTTAGCGGCTAGCGGGAGAGGCACCGGGGAGCTGTTTTTT.

This clonotype was picked up many times. The J gene is TRBJ2-7, the V gene TRBV7-8; D gene unclear. CDR3 size: 13 residues. Germline lookup yields CDR1 SGHVS and CDR2 FQNEAQ. V lost 5 bases and J 2 bases, leaving 10 bases between the germline ends. CDR3 loop: CASSPQNTYEQYF. The CDR3 nucleotides are TGTGCCAGCAGCCCACAGAATACCTACGAGCAGTACTTC.

About this clonotype itself: This may arise from a read error, as a much more abundant clone is one base away. The rearrangement joins TRBV20-1 to TRBJ1-4; 12 nucleotides line up with TRBD1. The CDR3 has 14 amino acids. The V gene's germline CDR1 is DFQATT and CDR2 SNEGSKA (reference sequence). The CDR3 reads CSASQGQGAEKLLF. DNA for the CDR3: TGCAGTGCTAGTCAGGGACAGGGGGCGGAAAAACTGCTTTTT.

Many counts were recorded for this clonotype. This chain links TRBV4-3 with TRBJ1-6, with D possibly TRBD1 on 5 matching bases. Germline CDR1 is LGHNA and CDR2 is YSLEER. Trimming removed 3 bases at V and 6 bases at J, with 12 bases between. The CDR3 is 15 amino acids. CDR3 nucleotide sequence: TGCGCCAGCAGCCACGGGGGGGAACGTAATTCACCCCTCCACTTT. As protein: CASSHGGERNSPLHF.

The sample holds one count of this clonotype. The CDR3: CASSPGGGGNQPQHF. The DNA for the CDR3 is TGTGCCAGCAGCCCCGGGGGGGGTGGCAATCAGCCCCAGCATTTT. The chain employs TRBV7-2 and TRBJ1-5; D possibly corresponds to TRBD1 (5 bases). Germline CDR1 and CDR2: SGHTA and FQGNSA. V lost 5 bases and J 2 bases, leaving 13 bases between the germline ends. The CDR3 is 15 amino acids. The full variable domain, completed using reference TRBV7-2 and TRBJ1-5, is GAGVSQSPSNKVTEKGKDVELRCDPISGHTALYWYRQSLGQGLEFLIYFQGNSAPDKSGLPSDRFSAERTGGSVSTLTIQRTQQEDSAVYLCASSPGGGGNQPQHFGDGTRLSIL.

Details on this clonotype: Compared with germline, one end of the junction differs, possibly owing to a read error. The chain joins TRBV7-3 to TRBJ2-2; possibly TRBD1 for D (7 bases). The CDR3 is made up of 16 amino acids. Germline V CDR1 and CDR2: SGHTA, FQGTGA. The CDR3 sequence: CASSREPGGGAGELLF. CDR3 nucleotide sequence: TGTGCCAGCAGCCGAGAACCAGGGGGAGGCGCCGGGGAGCTGCTTTTT.

Only one count was recorded for this clonotype. This sequence may be a read error, since a much larger clone differs from it by one base. CDR3 sequence (DNA): TGTGCCAGCAGTGATCGGGGCTACTACTACGAGCAGTACTTC. Residues: CASSDRGYYYEQYF. The V and J genes are TRBV2 and TRBJ2-7; D might be TRBD1 or TRBD2, each matching 5 bases. The CDR3 loop spans 14 amino acids. Germline V CDR1 and CDR2: SNHLY, FYNNEI. V was shortened by 3 bases and J by 3 bases, with 12 bases between the two germline ends.

The rearrangement uses TRBV29-1 and TRBJ2-2, with D unresolved. With 8 bases removed from V and 0 bases from J, the gap between germline ends came to 13 bases. CDR1 and CDR2 from the germline V gene are SQVTM and ANQGSEA. The CDR3 is 14 amino acids. CDR3 amino acids: CSSRQVANTGELFF. The CDR3 coding sequence is TGCAGCTCCAGGCAGGTGGCGAACACCGGGGAGCTGTTTTTT.

As to this clonotype: One base away lies a much larger clone, so this may be a sequencing read error. CDR3 protein: CTQGSGIGNTIYF. Here the CDR3 DNA reads TGTACCCAAGGGTCAGGGATAGGAAACACCATATATTTT. This chain joins TRBV7-2 and TRBJ1-3; D might be TRBD1 (5 bases). The V end lost 11 bases, the J end lost 4 bases, and 15 bases lay between the germline ends. This CDR3 contains 13 residues. Germline loops: CDR1 SGHTA, CDR2 FQGNSA.

Turning to this clonotype: A much bigger clone sits one base away, suggesting this may be a read error. The genes are TRBV25-1 and TRBJ1-2, with 9 bases matching TRBD1. V lost 8 bases to trimming and J lost 7 bases; unmatched junction nucleotides: 14. Looked up from germline, CDR1 is MGHDK and CDR2 is SYGVNS. This CDR3 region has 15 residues. The CDR3 reads CASCIPGQGFLGYTF. The CDR3 nucleotides read TGTGCCAGCTGCATCCCGGGACAGGGCTTTCTTGGCTACACCTTC.

The V gene is TRBV20-1, the J gene TRBJ1-1; a weak D match, TRBD1 (6 bases). CDR3 length: 15 amino acids. The germline V and J ends were trimmed by 3 bases and 4 bases, with 18 bases remaining between them. Germline V gene sequence: CDR1 DFQATT, CDR2 SNEGSKA (reference sequence). CDR3 amino acids: CSASGGAGARTEAFF. The CDR3, as DNA: TGCAGTGCTAGTGGGGGGGCGGGGGCTCGCACTGAAGCTTTCTTT.

The chain is built from TRBV6-5 and TRBJ2-5; TRBD2 aligns across 8 bases. The V gene end was trimmed by 2 bases and the J gene end by 5 bases; junction bases not matched to a gene: 16. The CDR3 extends over 18 amino acids. The germline CDR1 and CDR2 sequences are MNHEY and SVGAGI. In DNA, the CDR3 is TGTGCCAGCAGTTACGAGCCAGGGACTAGTACGTTCGGCGAGACCCAGTACTTC. It encodes CASSYEPGTSTFGETQYF.

V gene TRBV3-1 combines with J gene TRBJ2-7, with 9 bases fitting TRBD2. Germline lookup yields CDR1 LGHDT and CDR2 YNNKEL (reference sequence). J lost 5 bases, V lost 0 bases, and 8 bases had no gene match. The CDR3 spans 16 residues. In DNA form, the CDR3 reads TGTGCCAGCAGCCAAGAATGGAGCGGGGGGACCAACGAGCAGTACTTC. Amino acids: CASSQEWSGGTNEQYF.

This clonotype was observed many times. This chain uses TRBV7-7 with TRBJ1-1; no clear D gene. V was pared by 5 bases and J by 3 bases, with 13 bases between. Germline V gene lookup returns CDR1 SSHAT and CDR2 FNYEAQ (reference sequence). This CDR3 is 14 amino acids long. The CDR3 DNA reads TGTGCCAGCAGCCCCACCTTCTCGGACACTGAAGCTTTCTTT. Translated, it gives CASSPTFSDTEAFF.

This clonotype was detected only a few times. V is TRBV20-1 and J is TRBJ2-7; D is perhaps TRBD2 (6 bases). Trimming pared 8 bases from V and 4 bases from J, leaving 18 bases between. The CDR3 loop spans 13 amino acids. CDR1 DFQATT and CDR2 SNEGSKA come from the germline V gene (reference sequence). The CDR3 reads CSPRRESSYEQYF. The CDR3 nucleotides read TGCAGTCCAAGACGGGAGTCCTCTTACGAGCAGTACTTC.

This clonotype was counted between two and nine times. This rearrangement joins TRBV10-3 to TRBJ1-1, with D perhaps TRBD1 (6 bases). V was shortened by 10 bases and J by 10 bases, with 16 bases between the two germline ends. CDR3 length: 11 amino acids. Germline assignment: CDR1 ENHRY and CDR2 SYGVKD. The CDR3 here is CASRTEGGAFF. The DNA for the CDR3 is TGTGCCAGCAGAACGGAGGGGGGAGCTTTCTTT.

This chain links TRBV12-3 or TRBV12-4 with TRBJ1-5; 9 bases are a match to TRBD1. After removal of 4 bases from V and 5 bases from J, the junction contained 6 bases not matched to a gene. The CDR3 length is 15 residues. CDR3 in amino acids: CASSSIGQGYQPQHF. The CDR3 DNA is TGTGCCAGCAGTTCCATTGGACAGGGGTATCAGCCCCAGCATTTT.

This clonotype occurred many times. The rearrangement uses TRBV5-1 and TRBJ2-7, with D perhaps given as TRBD1 or TRBD2 (5 bases each). The V and J ends lost 0 bases and 0 bases respectively, with 7 bases between them. The CDR3 length is 14 residues. The germline CDR1 and CDR2 sequences are SGHRS and YFSETQ. The CDR3 is CASSLGDGSYEQYF. The CDR3 nucleotides read TGCGCCAGCAGCTTGGGGGACGGCTCCTACGAGCAGTACTTC.

The V gene is TRBV20-1, the J gene TRBJ1-5, with 8 bases lining up with TRBD1. The CDR3 loop spans 12 amino acids. The germline V gene encodes CDR1 DFQATT and CDR2 SNEGSKA (reference sequence). V shed 5 bases and J 7 bases; nucleotides not matched to a gene: 4. CDR3 residues: CSALSGGQPQHF. The DNA for the CDR3 is TGCAGTGCTCTATCAGGGGGCCAGCCCCAGCATTTT.